This T cell receptor beta chain was sequenced in a study of T cell repertoires in cytomegalovirus infection. Overall study findings and caveats: Cumulative public TCR beta family frequency identified CMV carriers with the relevant HLA.

MiXCR was run by TCRdb on the reads, yielding one entry per CDR3 protein. The repertoire consists of roughly 760,000 distinct CDR3 sequences, with 35% occurring once and the leading ten covering around 3%. CDR3 length equals 15 residues. Germline CDR1 and CDR2: SGHTA and FQGNSA. V dropped 5 bases and J dropped 3 bases, with 16 bases sitting between them. The sample holds many counts of this clonotype. Its antigen is unidentified. The source is a human donor in good health (CMV status not recorded). Some clones in this sample may be carry-over from other donors' samples. Specimen: PBMCs. This sequence joins TRBV7-2 and TRBJ2-5; tentative D call: TRBD2 (5 bases). DNA of the CDR3: TGTGCCAGCAGCCCCGTGACGGGATGGGAAGAGACCCAGTACTTC. This translates into CASSPVTGWEETQYF.